The sequence of this T cell receptor beta chain was determined in a study of shared clonotypes between healthy human individuals. Whole-study findings and limits: Among non-shared clonotypes, generation probabilities were lower than among those shared by all four donors. Approximately 5.4% of naive CD4 clonotypes were common to several donors.

The assay used deep level. TCRdb's copy holds only in-frame clones and misses some; the assay was immunoSEQ multiplex PCR. The sample records a few million clones, 80% to 95% being singletons. To note about this clone: The antigen remains unidentified.

Naive CD45RA+ and memory CD45RA-negative subsets were split from CD4+ cells. The receptor comes from a man aged 18 to 30 in good health. Some clones in this sample may be carry-over from other donors' samples. Sequencing input: naive CD4+ T cells from PBMCs. Noted subset: CD45RA+ positively selected.

The CDR3, as DNA: TGTGCCAGCAGCGGAGGGGGGACAGGGAGCCACGAGCAGTACTTC. It translates to CASSGGGTGSHEQYF. The V and J genes are TRBV9 and TRBJ2-7, with 9 bases matching TRBD1. After removal of 3 bases from V and 5 bases from J, the junction contained 9 bases not matched to a gene. Germline lookup yields CDR1 SGDLS and CDR2 YYNGEE. This CDR3 region has 15 residues.